This T cell receptor beta chain was recorded in a study of CD8 T cells in Susac syndrome. The wider study: About 6 sequenced Susac syndrome patients had clinically active disease, while roughly 8 were in remission.

V lost 7 bases, J lost 0 bases, and 12 bases lay in between. This CDR3 is 14 amino acids long. Germline-derived CDR1 and CDR2 are MDHEN and SYDVKM. Sequencing targeted TCR beta in T cells from blood (CD8+ and CD4+). The RNA, about 0.5 to 1 ug, was put through reverse transcription using random hexamers. The TCR beta CDR3 was amplified by immunoSEQ multiplex PCR across 54 Vbeta, 13 Jbeta. Each CDR3 protein is one row after TCRdb ran MiXCR on the immunoSEQ multiplex PCR reads. The top ten clones hold approximately 0.08% of a sample with about 140,000 distinct CDR3 sequences, approximately 96% of them seen once. Study-wide findings and caveats: The CD4+ T cell repertoires from Susac syndrome exhibited no clonal expansion.

This clonotype was observed a single time. The antigen is unknown. The origin of this receptor is a human donor with Susac syndrome. Sequenced sample: CD4+ T cells from PBMCs. The rearrangement uses TRBV28 and TRBJ1-2; no clear D. The CDR3 DNA is TGTGCCAGCACCCTCATTCTAGCTAACTATGGCTACACCTTC. This sequence encodes CASTLILANYGYTF.